What follows is one T cell receptor (beta chain) and its context. Its target is not known. The record originates from a study of T-cell reconstitution after alpha-beta-depleted transplantation in children. General study points: At day 60, the high TCRbeta diversity found in some patients originated from recipient T cells and thymic progenitors that had survived. Several hundred rapidly expanded clones from non-depleted graft cells reportedly supplied alpha-beta T cells about two months post-transplant.

This CDR3 region has 17 residues. Germline loops: CDR1 SGHRS, CDR2 YFSETQ. The V gene end was trimmed by 4 bases and the J gene end by 2 bases; junction bases not matched to a gene: 6. Unique molecular identifiers were incorporated into the prepared TCRbeta library. TCRdb processed the PCR reads anew with MiXCR; each CDR3 protein has one entry. The sample lists fewer than 550,000 distinct CDR3 sequences; over 9.5% were seen once. The sample was PBMCs, mostly from graft donor cells, taken 180 days after TCRalphabeta/CD19-depleted stem cell transplant. The V call is TRBV5-1, the J call TRBJ2-7; 16 bases fit TRBD2. The receptor was isolated from a female patient aged 2-9 years who had a stem cell transplant for aplastic anemia, so the T cells may come from the graft donor. This CDR3 reads CASSRGTSGRETYEQYF. The CDR3 nucleotides are TGCGCCAGCAGCCGAGGGACTAGCGGGAGGGAAACCTACGAGCAGTACTTC.